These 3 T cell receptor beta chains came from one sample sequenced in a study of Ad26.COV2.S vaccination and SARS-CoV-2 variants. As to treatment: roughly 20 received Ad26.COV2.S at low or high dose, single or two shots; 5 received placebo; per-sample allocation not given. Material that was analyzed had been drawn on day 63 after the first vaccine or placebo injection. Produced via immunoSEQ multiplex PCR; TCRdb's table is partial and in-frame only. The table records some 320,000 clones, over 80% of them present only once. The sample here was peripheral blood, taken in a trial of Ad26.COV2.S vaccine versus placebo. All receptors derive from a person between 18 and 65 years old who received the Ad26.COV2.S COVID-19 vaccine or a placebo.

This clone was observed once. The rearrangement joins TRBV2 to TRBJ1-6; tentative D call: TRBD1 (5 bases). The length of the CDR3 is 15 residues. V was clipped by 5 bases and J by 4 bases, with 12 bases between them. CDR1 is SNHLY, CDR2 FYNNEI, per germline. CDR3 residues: CASSPGPRYNSPLHF. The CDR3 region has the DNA TGTGCCAGCAGTCCGGGGCCTCGGTATAATTCACCCCTCCACTTT.

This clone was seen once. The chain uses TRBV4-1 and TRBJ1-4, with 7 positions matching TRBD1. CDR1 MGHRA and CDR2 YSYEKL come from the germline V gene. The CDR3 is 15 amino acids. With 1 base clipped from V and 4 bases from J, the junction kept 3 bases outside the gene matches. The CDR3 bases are TGCGCCAGCAGCCAAGGACAGGGCGATAATGAAAAACTGTTTTTT. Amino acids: CASSQGQGDNEKLFF.

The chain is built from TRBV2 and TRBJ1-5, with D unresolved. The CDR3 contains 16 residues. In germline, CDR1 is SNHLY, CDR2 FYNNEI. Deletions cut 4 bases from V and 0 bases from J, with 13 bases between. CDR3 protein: CASSGFAGNSNQPQHF. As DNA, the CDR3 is TGTGCCAGCAGTGGGTTCGCCGGGAATAGCAATCAGCCCCAGCATTTT. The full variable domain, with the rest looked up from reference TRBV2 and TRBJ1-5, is EPEVTQTPSHQVTQMGQEVILRCVPISNHLYFYWYRQILGQKVEFLVSFYNNEISEKSEIFDDQFSVERPDGSNFTLKIRSTKLEDSAMYFCASSGFAGNSNQPQHFGDGTRLSIL.